This T cell receptor (beta chain) appears in the sequencing data of a study of blood T cell repertoires in COVID-19. The V gene end was trimmed by 1 base and the J gene end by 15 bases; junction bases not matched to a gene: 8. The CDR3 has 13 amino acids. Germline V gene data show CDR1 as PRHDT and CDR2 as FYEKMQ (reference sequence). Clones were read by immunoSEQ multiplex PCR, and TCRdb kept only the in-frame ones, dropping some. This repertoire shows roughly 400,000 clones, about 88% found once; its top ten account for roughly 1.4%. This sequence joins TRBV13 and TRBJ2-1; TRBD2 matches at 8 bases. Sequencing input: PBMCs or T cells enriched from blood (not recorded which). The TCR sequence derives from a woman younger than 35 who had been exposed to COVID-19. The CDR3 nucleotides read TGTGCCAGCAGCTTAGTGTCGGCGGGGGGAACGTTCTTC. Protein product: CASSLVSAGGTFF.